Described below is a single TCR beta chain sequence and its context. Its antigen is undetermined. The sample carries other DNA sequences with the same CDR3. Here immunoSEQ multiplex PCR was the method, and the copy in TCRdb shows in-frame clones only, minus some. The top ten clones hold around 3.5% of a sample with fewer than 70,000 clones, approximately 80% of them seen once. This sample is drawn from a study of a mutant IDH1 vaccine in newly diagnosed glioma. Study information: There were eight vaccinations for patients, given in weeks 1, 3, 5, 7, 11, 15, 19 and 23. Mean patient age was around 40 years; approximately 62% were male and approximately 38% female. The therapy given earlier, which was standard therapy, consisted of radiotherapy, temozolomide, or both, and most of the patients received both.

Time point denoted: week 11, during vaccination. Every single dose of the vaccine, 300 ug of mutant IDH1 20-mer peptide, came with topical imiquimod. The donor cohort comprised cases of new WHO grade 3 or 4 IDH1-mutant, ATRX-lost astrocytoma. The source material was PBMCs, sampled from a glioma patient whose treatment included an IDH1 peptide vaccine. This TCR was sampled from a young man with glioma.

The CDR3 sequence is CASSVGGETQYF. The CDR3 bases are TGTGCCAGCAGCGTAGGGGGAGAGACCCAGTACTTC. This chain uses TRBV9 with TRBJ2-5; no firm D call. This CDR3 has 12 amino acids. Trimming stripped 0 bases from V and 4 bases from J, with 4 bases between. CDR1 is SGDLS and CDR2 is YYNGEE in the germline V gene.